Below, 25 T cell receptor beta chains from the same sample are listed, as sequenced in a study of metastatic and nonmetastatic thyroid tumors. TCRdb reprocessed the PCR reads using MiXCR. The profile shows 24,000 or so clones, approximately 13% of them singletons. No patient had received any treatment before thyroid surgery. Sequenced material: blood. Every receptor here comes from a female donor with papillary thyroid cancer or a benign thyroid nodule (not recorded which). Some clones in this sample may be carry-over from other donors' samples.

The chain recombines TRBV7-9 with TRBJ2-5; D is possibly TRBD1 or TRBD2 (5 bases each). The CDR3 runs to 15 residues. Trimming removed 0 bases from V and 4 bases from J, with 12 bases in between. Germline values: CDR1 SEHNR, CDR2 FQNEAQ (reference sequence). The CDR3 loop reads CASSLAIRAGETQYF. Written as DNA, the CDR3 is TGTGCCAGCAGCTTAGCTATCAGGGCGGGAGAGACCCAGTACTTC.

This clone was seen more than once but under ten times. The V call is TRBV6-1, the J call TRBJ1-2; perhaps TRBD1 as D (6 bases). This CDR3 is 13 amino acids long. V lost 5 bases and J lost 8, with 15 bases in between. CDR1 is MNHNS and CDR2 is SASEGT in the germline V gene. DNA of the CDR3: TGTGCCAGCAGTCGAACAGGGTTGTACGGCTACACCTTC. Protein product: CASSRTGLYGYTF.

This clone showed up just a few times. The V gene is TRBV6-2 or TRBV6-3, the J gene TRBJ1-1; D ambiguous. The CDR3 sequence is 15 residues long. Trimming pared 3 bases from V and 2 bases from J, leaving 13 bases between. Germline V gives CDR1 MNHEY, CDR2 SVGEGT. CDR3 coding DNA: TGTGCCAGCAGTTATCGTCTAGGCCCAAACACTGAAGCTTTCTTT. It encodes CASSYRLGPNTEAFF.

In its sample, this clone was seen many times. The V gene is TRBV15, the J gene TRBJ1-2; D gene uncertain. The germline V gene has CDR1 LNHNV and CDR2 YYDKDF (reference sequence). The ends were cut back, 2 bases at V and 5 bases at J, with 12 bases in the middle. The CDR3 sequence is 14 residues long. The CDR3 sequence: CATSRYSDSYGYTF. CDR3 bases: TGTGCCACCAGCAGATACAGCGACTCTTATGGCTACACCTTC.

This clone appeared a few times. The junction shows a germline mismatch at one end, possibly a read error. The chain combines TRBV12-3 or TRBV12-4 with TRBJ2-2; the match to TRBD2 covers 8 bases. This CDR3 region has 16 residues. The CDR3 is CASRATGIAGPGGLFF. CDR3 DNA: TGTGCCAGCAGAGCGACAGGAATAGCGGGACCCGGGGGGCTGTTTTTT.

Ten or more counts support this clone. This CDR3 reads CASSQGRLNQPQHF. CDR3 nucleotides: TGTGCCAGCAGCCAAGGCAGGCTCAATCAGCCCCAGCATTTT. This chain uses TRBV3-1 with TRBJ1-5; D is undetermined. Germline V lookup: CDR1 LGHDT, CDR2 YNNKEL (reference sequence). V shed 1 base and J shed 3 bases, with 7 bases lying between them. The CDR3 consists of 14 residues.

This clone was recorded a few times. This chain joins TRBV2 and TRBJ2-7, with D tentatively TRBD2 (6 bases). V was trimmed by 6 bases and J by 13 bases, leaving 28 bases between them. Germline V lookup: CDR1 SNHLY, CDR2 FYNNEI. The length of the CDR3 is 15 residues. The CDR3 DNA reads TGTGCCAGCAGCCAAGGAACTAGCCCCTCCTACGATCATTACTTC. Translated, it gives CASSQGTSPSYDHYF. Drawing the rest from reference TRBV2 and TRBJ2-7, the complete variable domain is EPEVTQTPSHQVTQMGQEVILRCVPISNHLYFYWYRQILGQKVEFLVSFYNNEISEKSEIFDDQFSVERPDGSNFTLKIRSTKLEDSAMYFCASSQGTSPSYDHYFGPGTRLTVT.

By sample share, this clone is medium-sized. The chain combines TRBV6-4 with TRBJ2-2; D gene unclear. The V gene's germline CDR1 is MRHNA and CDR2 SNTAGT. The CDR3 covers 14 residues. Trimming took 0 bases from V and 2 from J, leaving 4 bases between them. CDR3 in amino acids: CASSDSTNTGELFF. In nucleotides, the CDR3 is TGTGCCAGCAGTGACTCGACTAACACCGGGGAGCTGTTTTTT.

Many counts were recorded for this clone. J is TRBJ2-3 and V is TRBV28; unclear D gene. Germline V gives CDR1 MDHEN, CDR2 SYDVKM. With 3 bases removed from V and 1 base from J, the gap between germline ends came to 8 bases. The CDR3 loop spans 14 amino acids. The CDR3, as DNA: TGTGCCAGCAGTTTCTCGGCTCGCACAGATACGCAGTATTTT. Translating gives CASSFSARTDTQYF.

Many counts were recorded for this clone. The gene calls are TRBV6-1 and TRBJ1-5, with TRBD1 matching over 9 bases. Germline assignment: CDR1 MNHNS and CDR2 SASEGT. J gave up 6 bases and V 5 bases, and 8 bases lay outside the gene matches. There are 15 residues in the CDR3. Here the CDR3 reads CASSPGTGLGQPQHF. The CDR3 coding sequence is TGTGCCAGCAGTCCCGGGACAGGGCTAGGTCAGCCCCAGCATTTT.

The table lists this clone with many counts. The chain carries TRBV20-1 and TRBJ1-5; the D gene is possibly TRBD1 (5 bases). Germline CDR1 DFQATT, CDR2 SNEGSKA (reference sequence). V was cut by 0 bases and J by 5 bases, with 14 bases left in between. The CDR3 has 15 amino acids. CDR3 residues: CSARDSQAGYQPQHF. The DNA of the CDR3 is TGCAGTGCTAGAGATTCCCAGGCAGGGTATCAGCCCCAGCATTTT.

This clone has ten or more counts. The chain couples TRBV5-1 to TRBJ2-7; D is uncertain. V was cut by 3 bases and J by 0 bases, with 10 bases left in between. The germline gives CDR1 SGHRS, CDR2 YFSETQ. The CDR3 consists of 14 residues. The CDR3 nucleotides read TGCGCCAGCAGCTCCGACTTCCTCTCCTACGAGCAGTACTTC. This gives the protein CASSSDFLSYEQYF.

This clone was observed at least ten times. CDR3 nucleotides: TGTGCCAGCAGCCCGAAGAACACTGAAGCTTTCTTT. Translating it yields CASSPKNTEAFF. V usage is TRBV3-1 and J usage is TRBJ1-1; D is undetermined. The germline gives CDR1 LGHDT, CDR2 YNNKEL (reference sequence). The ends were cut back, 4 bases at V and 1 base at J, with 4 bases in the middle. The CDR3 is 12 amino acids.

In its sample, this clone was seen many times. This rearrangement joins TRBV20-1 to TRBJ2-1, with a tentative D call TRBD2 (6 bases). The V end was cut by 1 base, the J end by 8 bases, with 18 bases between. The germline gives CDR1 DFQATT, CDR2 SNEGSKA (reference sequence). The CDR3 spans 15 residues. As DNA, the CDR3 is TGCAGTGCTAGAGGAACACGACACCGGAGGGATGAGCAGTTCTTC. Protein sequence: CSARGTRHRRDEQFF.

This clone appeared many times. This chain connects TRBV4-2 to TRBJ1-1; perhaps TRBD1 as D (5 bases). V lost 2 bases, J lost 10 bases, and 17 bases lay in between. Germline V gene lookup returns CDR1 LGHNA and CDR2 YNFKEQ. The CDR3 is made up of 14 amino acids. The CDR3 coding sequence is TGTGCCAGCAGCCAATCGGGACTCGCTTGGAGAGCTTTCTTT. Protein sequence: CASSQSGLAWRAFF.

This clone was picked up many times. The chain is built from TRBV28 and TRBJ1-3; a weak D match, TRBD1 (6 bases). The CDR3 is made up of 16 amino acids. Between the trimmed V and J ends, which lost 2 bases and 0 bases, there was a span of 11 bases. The germline V gene has CDR1 MDHEN and CDR2 SYDVKM. The CDR3 DNA follows: TGTGCCAGCAGTTTAGCAGGGGCCATCTCTGGAAACACCATATATTTT. It translates to CASSLAGAISGNTIYF.

This clone was counted many times. J is TRBJ2-7 and V is TRBV30; D is unclear. V was clipped by 0 bases and J by 3 bases, with 12 bases between them. Germline CDR1 reads GTSNPN; CDR2 reads SVGIG (reference sequence). The CDR3 spans 14 residues. The CDR3 region is CAWSVRRTDYEQYF. The CDR3 DNA reads TGTGCCTGGAGTGTCAGGCGGACGGACTACGAGCAGTACTTC.

This clone counts as medium-sized. The V and J genes are TRBV6-1 and TRBJ2-7, with D perhaps TRBD1 (6 bases). V was cut by 5 bases and J by 0 bases, with 14 bases left in between. CDR1 and CDR2 from the germline V gene are MNHNS and SASEGT. The length of the CDR3 is 15 residues. The CDR3 nucleotides read TGTGCCAGCAGTTATGATCCGGACAGCTCCTACGAGCAGTACTTC. Translation: CASSYDPDSSYEQYF.

In its sample, this clone was seen many times. The gene calls are TRBV6-6 and TRBJ2-1; TRBD2 matches 12 bases. V dropped 0 bases and J dropped 6; count of bases not matched to a gene: 12. From germline, CDR1 is MNHNY and CDR2 SVGAGI (reference sequence). The CDR3 spans 19 residues. As DNA, the CDR3 is TGTGCCAGCAGTTACTCCACTAGCGGGAGGTCCCGATCGTTCAATGAGCAGTTCTTC. It specifies CASSYSTSGRSRSFNEQFF.

This clone is categorized as medium-sized. The rearrangement uses TRBV20-1 and TRBJ2-7; D remains unclear. The V end lost 0 bases, the J end lost 6 bases, and 9 bases lay between the germline ends. CDR3 size: 12 residues. Germline V gene data show CDR1 as DFQATT and CDR2 as SNEGSKA (reference sequence). For the CDR3, the DNA is TGCAGTGCTAGAGATCTGGCAGTCGAGCAGTACTTC. Translation gives CSARDLAVEQYF.

There are many counts of this clone. A read error may be the cause here, since a much bigger clone is one base away. Other DNA sequences in this specimen translate into the identical CDR3. The chain uses TRBV19 and TRBJ2-2, with D possibly matching TRBD2 (6 bases). The germline V gene encodes CDR1 LNHDA and CDR2 SQIVND (reference sequence). CDR3 length: 13 amino acids. V lost 7 bases and J lost 5, with 11 bases in between. The CDR3: CASTHRGTGELFF. CDR3 coding DNA: TGTGCCAGTACGCATCGGGGGACCGGGGAGCTGTTTTTT.

This clone was recorded a few times. The chain has TRBV27 and TRBJ1-1; unclear D gene. The germline CDR1 and CDR2 sequences are MNHEY and SMNVEV (reference sequence). The CDR3 has 12 amino acids. Trimming removed 2 bases at V and 3 bases at J, with 4 bases between. CDR3 residues: CASSLQDTEAFF. CDR3 nucleotide sequence: TGTGCCAGCAGTTTACAGGACACTGAAGCTTTCTTT.

The CDR3 sequence: CASSASGSSDTQYF. The DNA of the CDR3 is TGTGCCAGCAGCGCGTCAGGGTCCTCAGATACGCAGTATTTT. V gene TRBV11-3 combines with J gene TRBJ2-3; maybe TRBD1 (5 bases). The CDR3 loop spans 14 amino acids. Trimming took off 5 bases at V and 4 bases at J, with 13 bases between the two ends. The V gene's germline CDR1 is SGHNT and CDR2 YENEEA.

The table lists this clone with many counts. The rearrangement joins TRBV3-1 to TRBJ2-7; D may be TRBD1 (6 bases). The CDR3 has 14 amino acids. Germline V gives CDR1 LGHDT, CDR2 YNNKEL (reference sequence). Trimming shortened V by 8 bases and J by 2 bases, and 16 bases separated the two germline ends. Written as DNA, the CDR3 is TGTGCCAGCTTCCAGGGGCCCCCAACCTACGAGCAGTACTTC. Its protein product is CASFQGPPTYEQYF.

This clone was detected a few times. The junction differs from germline at one of its ends, possibly a read error. The chain combines TRBV19 with TRBJ2-7; D could derive from TRBD1 or TRBD2 (5 bases each). CDR1 and CDR2 (germline): LNHDA, SQIVND (reference sequence). This CDR3 spans 13 amino acids. Here the CDR3 DNA reads TGTGCAAGTAGTAAGGGACGGGCCTACGAGCAGTACTTC. Encoded protein: CASSKGRAYEQYF.